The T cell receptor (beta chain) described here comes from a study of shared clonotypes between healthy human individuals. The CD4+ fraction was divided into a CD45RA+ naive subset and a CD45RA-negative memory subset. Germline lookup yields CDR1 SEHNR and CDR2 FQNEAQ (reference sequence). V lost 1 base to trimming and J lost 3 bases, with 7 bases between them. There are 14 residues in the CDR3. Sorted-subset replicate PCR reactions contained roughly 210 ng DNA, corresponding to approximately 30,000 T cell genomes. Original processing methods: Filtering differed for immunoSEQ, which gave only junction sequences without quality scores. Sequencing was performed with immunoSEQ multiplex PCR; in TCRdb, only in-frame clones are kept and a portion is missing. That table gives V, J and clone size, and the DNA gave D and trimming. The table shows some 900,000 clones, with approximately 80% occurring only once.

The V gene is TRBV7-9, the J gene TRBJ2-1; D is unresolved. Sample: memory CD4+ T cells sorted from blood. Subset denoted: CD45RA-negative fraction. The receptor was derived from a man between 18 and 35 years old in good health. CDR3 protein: CASSLVGGYNEQFF. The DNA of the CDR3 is TGTGCCAGCAGCTTAGTAGGCGGCTACAATGAGCAGTTCTTC.